This T cell receptor (beta chain) stems from a study of blood T cell repertoires in COVID-19. Looking at the study overall: The study drew acute and convalescent COVID-19 samples from the United States, Italy and Spain.

Trimming took off 0 bases at V and 3 bases at J, with 6 bases between the two ends. CDR3 length: 12 amino acids. Germline assignment: CDR1 GTSNPN and CDR2 SVGIG (reference sequence). Methods used by the authors: Amplified reference gene primers provided the basis for estimating nucleated cell counts. Clones were sequenced by immunoSEQ multiplex PCR, and TCRdb holds only the in-frame ones, with some missing. Clone size and the V and J calls come from that table; the DNA yielded D and trimming. The sample includes around 28,000 clones, roughly 80% of them seen just once. The material sequenced was peripheral blood. The chain has TRBV30 and TRBJ2-7; unclear D gene. This sequence originates from a man between 65 and 85 years old with acute or convalescent COVID-19. CDR3 in DNA: TGTGCCTGGAGTGTACCAGACTACGAGCAGTACTTC. Residues: CAWSVPDYEQYF.